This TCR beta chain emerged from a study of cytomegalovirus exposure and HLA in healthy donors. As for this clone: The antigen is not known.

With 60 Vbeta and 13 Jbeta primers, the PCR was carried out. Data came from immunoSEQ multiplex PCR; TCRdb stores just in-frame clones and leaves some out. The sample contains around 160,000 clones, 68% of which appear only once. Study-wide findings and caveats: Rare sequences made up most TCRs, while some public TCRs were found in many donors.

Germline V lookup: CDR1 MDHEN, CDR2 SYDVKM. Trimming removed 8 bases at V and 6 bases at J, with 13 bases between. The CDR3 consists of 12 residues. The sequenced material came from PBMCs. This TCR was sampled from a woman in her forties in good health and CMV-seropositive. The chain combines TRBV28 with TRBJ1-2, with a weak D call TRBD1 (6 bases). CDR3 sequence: CASVGQGNGYTF. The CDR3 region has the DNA TGTGCCAGCGTAGGGCAGGGGAATGGCTACACCTTC.